The rows below give T cell receptor beta chains drawn from one sample of a study of neurological immune-mediated disorders. TCRdb re-derived calls from the 5' RACE reads in MiXCR, one entry per CDR3 protein. The repertoire holds about 19,000 distinct CDR3 sequences, with 7.5% as singletons. Sequenced material: CD8+ T cells from blood. The origin of the receptors is a woman aged 25 to 39 with HTLV-1-associated myelopathy (HAM/TSP). Both conserved end residues are trimmed from each CDR3. The order of the fields is V gene, D gene, CDR3 protein. A D gene is named only where the DNA matches it firmly.

>TRBV20-1|.
SARTGFLEPQH
>TRBV27|.
ASSWGNTGELF
>TRBV29-1|.
SVESGRFTDTQY
>TRBV5-1|.
ASSARQEGQPQH
>TRBV6-4|.
ASSTGYTGELF
>TRBV14|.
ASSPHSSAYNEQF
>TRBV7-9|TRBD1
ASSLPGQGLPYEQY
>TRBV19|TRBD1
ASSIGTGAYEQY
>TRBV20-1|TRBD2
SARELAERDTQY
>TRBV27|.
ASSLIWGARHEQF
>TRBV6-6|.
ASSYSVVSTDTQY
>TRBV12-3/TRBV12-4|TRBD1
ASSADRVYEKLF
>TRBV5-1|.
ASSFQGSSDPK
>TRBV5-1|.
ASSSPGHPYEQY
>TRBV7-2|TRBD2
ASRATSAGELF
>TRBV10-3|.
AISEFHETPDYEQY
>TRBV30|.
AWSVVQGSDTEAF
>TRBV5-1|TRBD1
ASSLRDRMANTEAF
>TRBV5-1|.
ASSLNGPGRDTEAF
>TRBV5-6|.
ASSIASSAEAF
>TRBV7-2|.
ASSPVSSPHLLVGYT